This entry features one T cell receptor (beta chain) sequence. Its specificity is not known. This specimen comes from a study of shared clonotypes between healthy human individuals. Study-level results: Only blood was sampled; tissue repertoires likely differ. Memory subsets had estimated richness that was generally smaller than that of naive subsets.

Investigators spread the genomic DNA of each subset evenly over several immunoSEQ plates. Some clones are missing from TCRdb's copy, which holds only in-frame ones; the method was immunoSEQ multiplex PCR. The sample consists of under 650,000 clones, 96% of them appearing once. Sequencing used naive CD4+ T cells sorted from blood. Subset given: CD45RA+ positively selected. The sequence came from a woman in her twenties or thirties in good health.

CDR3 in amino acids: CASTAPVGNTEAFF. CDR3 nucleotide sequence: TGTGCCAGCACTGCCCCGGTGGGGAACACTGAAGCTTTCTTT. The chain carries TRBV2 and TRBJ1-1; D not resolved. V lost 7 bases, J lost 1 base, and 13 bases lay in between. The CDR3 length is 14 residues. The germline V gene has CDR1 SNHLY and CDR2 FYNNEI.